This TCR beta chain is from a study of T cell changes during pregnancy in multiple sclerosis. This CDR3 is built from 17 residues. The ends were cut back, 1 base at V and 2 bases at J, with 16 bases in the middle. Germline values: CDR1 LNHDA, CDR2 SQIVND (reference sequence). TCRdb's table, derived via immunoSEQ multiplex PCR, lists solely in-frame clones and lacks some. The profile shows some 41,000 clones, 90% to 95% of them singletons. The specimen comprised CD8+ T cells from peripheral blood mononuclear cells, sampled in the third trimester of pregnancy. This chain uses TRBV19 with TRBJ2-3, with D tentatively TRBD2 (5 bases). This clonotype was sampled from a female donor with multiple sclerosis, enrolled in a pregnancy study. CDR3 in DNA: TGTGCCAGTAGTATAGCTACCGGGAACACTTTCACAGATACGCAGTATTTT. It is translated as CASSIATGNTFTDTQYF.